Sequencing of this TCR beta chain was carried out in a study of cytomegalovirus exposure and HLA in healthy donors (dated by TCRdb to 2017 to 2019). Study-wide context: An earlier analysis of about 560 of the donors reported 250 to 350 Gb of sequence data and roughly 120 million unique TCR beta sequences obtained from roughly 180 million T cells. Roughly five DR-DQ haplotypes were handled as single units for association and clustering because linkage in the cohort was strong. To decide whether each TCR beta V gene segment behaved as functional or pseudogenic, an earlier analysis of approximately 620 of the donors relied on high-throughput TCR beta sequencing. The study combined high-throughput TCR immunosequencing, statistical association of individual TCRs with disease status, and machine learning to predict cytomegalovirus infection status. A later analysis re-examined previously published TCR beta repertoires from roughly 720 donors and added high-resolution HLA genotyping to investigate patterns of TCR occurrence. Both class I and class II loci were covered by HLA typing, at four-digit resolution. The study profiled the T cell repertoires of about 640 subjects by immunosequencing and related them to cytomegalovirus serostatus. A separate validation cohort of roughly 130 different subjects was used in addition to the roughly 700-subject first cohort. Typing coverage varied by locus: roughly 629-640 donors for A, B, C, DRB1 and DQB1; around 560 for DQA1; 606 for DPA1; around 450 for DPB1. Rather than using new phenotypic data, the later analysis identified candidate immune exposures from TCR beta sequences and from how often those sequences occurred across donors. Of the approximately 400 genotyped donors, roughly 85% fell in the genetic ancestry cluster associated with self-reported Caucasian donors. The study aimed to test whether cataloging public T cell receptors could reveal signatures of past pathogen exposure. A later genetic analysis used genome-wide SNP genotypes for about 55% of the 666 donors, treating that subset as a discovery cohort. Alongside the repertoire data, information on donor age, sex, ethnicity and CMV serostatus was compiled. All discovery cohort repertoires had been generated on a single sequencing platform. Among 300 to 450 genotyped donors of the cohort, an average of around 240,000 unique TCR beta nucleotide sequences were sequenced per donor, roughly a sixth of them non-productive. Approximately 300 gigabases of sequencing data and tens of millions of unique TCR sequences were included in an early release covering about 700 HLA-typed donors.

Measured from the cysteine to the phenylalanine, the CDR3 is 16 residues long. Only the CDR3 DNA is retained, 48 bases long and in frame from the first base. Via the germline V gene, CDR1 is SGHRS and CDR2 YFSETQ. Trimming leaves V shorter by 5 bases and J shorter by 2 bases, with the junction holding 9 bases beyond the gene matches. This clone was recorded once. Its recognized antigen is unknown. No qualities accompany the bases; no much larger clone lies one base away. The library was obtained by the immunoSEQ multiplex PCR assay. For the multiplex PCR, a mixture combining 60 forward primers for TCR Vbeta segments and 13 reverse primers for TCR Jbeta segments was used. A multiplex PCR assay on genomic DNA amplified the CDR3 region of rearranged TCR beta genes. The amplified TCR beta libraries were sequenced on the Illumina HiSeq System as 87-base-pair reads. Processing in the source paper ran as follows. A later analysis tallied 75 million to 85 million unique TCR beta chains across the 666 repertoires, and about 12 million of those chains were shared by two or more donors. To remove PCR and sequencing errors, raw reads were error-corrected and collapsed into unique sequences using a nearest-neighbor algorithm that merged closely related sequences. CDR3 sequences were aligned to IMGT reference sequences to assign V, D and J gene segments. For a sequence to be retained, a match of at least six nucleotides to both a V gene segment and a J gene segment was required. Rearrangements were classified as productive when the CDR3 lacked stop codons and remained in frame with V and J, and all other rearrangements were classified as non-productive. CDR3 was defined by IMGT convention, running from the second conserved V-encoded cysteine to the conserved J-encoded phenylalanine. Sequences without an unambiguous match to a single V gene segment were excluded from the earlier analysis of almost 600 of the donors. An earlier analysis of approximately 590 of the donors called V segments functional above 56.7% productive rearrangements and segregating when the between-donor standard deviation exceeded 5%. A statistical classification framework was built for diagnosing cytomegalovirus status from the catalog of TCR beta chain sequences. In a later analysis, V and J genes were assigned by comparing TCR nucleotide sequences against IMGT/GENE-DB human TR gene sequences. A later analysis assigned CDR3 sequences and most-parsimonious VDJ recombination scenarios with the TCRdist pipeline. In a later analysis, each TCR beta chain was defined by its CDR3 amino acid sequence together with its V-gene family, and reads without a unique V-gene family were excluded. As a way to deal with suspected cross-contamination and a sequencing artifact, a later analysis dropped 640 or so nucleotide sequences that were highly shared and had low generation probability. For each public chain, a later analysis derived a clonal expansion index from normalized ranks of inferred template counts within each repertoire. Generation probabilities in a later analysis came from a VDJ recombination model fitted to out-of-frame rearrangements, and those results were checked against IGoR. In a later analysis, TCR-TCR, TCR-HLA and TCR-CMV co-occurrence was scored with hypergeometric tests, and a repertoire-size bias correction was applied to TCR pairs. False discovery rates were estimated in a later analysis by permuting HLA or CMV assignments 20 times. A later analysis grouped co-occurring TCRs with DBSCAN, adding TCRdist sequence similarity when clustering within HLA-allele-positive subsets. For co-occurrence clustering, repertoires with fewer than 30,000 or more than 120,000 public chains were excluded, along with roughly five repertoires with anomalous nucleotide sharing. The table was pulled from immuneACCESS by TCRdb, which kept in-frame rearrangements only. Such tables lose some clones; where checked, under half of the loss comes from unresolved V genes, and the rest has no known cause. That table furnishes V, J and clone size, whereas the DNA furnished D and trimming. This sample gives 85,000 to 100,000 clones in total; about four fifths of them show up just once. The top ten clonotypes cover roughly 3.8% of the sample.

The cohort consisted of 600 to 700 healthy bone marrow donors. Cohort members were all nominally healthy when sampled, although unrecorded immune exposures were likely present. The donor tested CMV seronegative, placing the donor among the 350 or so seronegative members of the cohort. Each donor provided a peripheral blood sample, and peripheral blood mononuclear cells were used for TCR beta sequencing. The Qiagen DNeasy Blood Extraction Kit was used to extract genomic DNA from the blood cell samples. Here is what the overall study found, with its caveats: At a false discovery rate of 0.05, a later analysis linked 16,951 TCR beta sequences to specific HLA alleles. For the cohort, immune exposure information was limited to CMV serostatus. A later genetic analysis reported fewer N-insertions in productive TCRs among donors in an Asian-associated ancestry cluster than the roughly 650-donor mean. HLA typing was unavailable for some donors at each locus, so association tests used only the typed subset. Roughly uniform sequencing depth across donors was assumed in presence/absence analyses, although this assumption may not hold. In this cohort, only TCR beta chains were sequenced, and detectable features were limited by the absence of alpha or paired-chain data. In a later analysis, HLA-associated TCR beta chains were found to be more clonally expanded and to have lower generation probabilities than equally common non-associated chains. It was suggested by the authors that the approach could potentially be generalized to other disease states and immunological phenotypes. Linkage disequilibrium might explain the correlated functional status among segregating V segments, but an unknown experimental factor could not be ruled out. When HLA alleles, especially DR and DQ, strongly co-occurred, TCR associations were difficult to assign to individual alleles. The classifier was reported to diagnose cytomegalovirus status with high specificity and sensitivity in both the original and validation cohorts. An earlier analysis of some 590 of the donors showed that most TCR beta V segments appeared in productive rearrangements either about 90% or about 30% of the time, which broadly matched IMGT annotations. In a later analysis, most CMV-associated TCR beta chains were found to appear HLA-restricted, with HLA associations seemingly driven largely by CMV exposure. Most TCR sequences were observed very rarely across donors, whereas some public TCRs were present in many individuals. The sequencing pipeline was judged likely to have produced a cluster of highly shared sequence variants as a technical artifact. Because counts were too low, about 17 rarely observed V segments, including chromosome 9 orphons, were excluded from the earlier analysis of around 590 of the donors. An association between a missense DCLRE1C variant and V-gene and J-gene trimming of TCR beta chains was found in a later genetic analysis and replicated in an independent cohort. Some IMGT-functional V segments, including TRBV6-2 and TRBV6-3, could not be told apart with the 87-base-pair reads, so those segments were excluded. A later analysis reported that several top co-occurrence clusters appeared linked to parvovirus B19, influenza, CMV and Epstein-Barr virus. A few of the identified cytomegalovirus-associated TCR beta chains were confirmed in vitro to be specific for cytomegalovirus antigens. The study listed 164 TCR beta chains as associated with cytomegalovirus. A further reported finding was that TCR beta sequences accurately predicted the HLA-A and HLA-B alleles for most subjects in the first cohort. In a later analysis, TCR association rates were found to vary across HLA loci, with the most associated TCRs seen for DRB1 alleles and the fewest for HLA-C alleles.

This clonotype originated in a woman aged 40 to 50 in good health and CMV-seronegative. Rearrangement joined TRBV5-1 to TRBJ2-2; 7 central bases correspond to TRBD2. Sequencing was performed on PBMCs. This receptor carries the CDR3 CASRRPGLQNTGELFF. The nucleotides are TGCGCCAGCAGACGACCGGGACTACAAAACACCGGGGAGCTGTTTTTT.